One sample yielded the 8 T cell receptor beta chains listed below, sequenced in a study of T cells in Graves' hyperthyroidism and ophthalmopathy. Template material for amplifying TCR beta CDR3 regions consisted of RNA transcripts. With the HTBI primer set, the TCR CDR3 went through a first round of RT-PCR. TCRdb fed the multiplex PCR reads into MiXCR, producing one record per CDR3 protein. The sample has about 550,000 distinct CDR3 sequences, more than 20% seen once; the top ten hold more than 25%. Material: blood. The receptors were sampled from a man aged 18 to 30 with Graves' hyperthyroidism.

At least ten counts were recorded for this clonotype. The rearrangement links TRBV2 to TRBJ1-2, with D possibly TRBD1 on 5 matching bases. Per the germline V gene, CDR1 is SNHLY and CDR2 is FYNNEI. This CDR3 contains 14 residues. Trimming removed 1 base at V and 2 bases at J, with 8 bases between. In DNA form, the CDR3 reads TGTGCCAGCAGTGAAGGGGGGTTCAACTATGGCTACACCTTC. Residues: CASSEGGFNYGYTF. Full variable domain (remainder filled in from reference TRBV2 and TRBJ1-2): EPEVTQTPSHQVTQMGQEVILRCVPISNHLYFYWYRQILGQKVEFLVSFYNNEISEKSEIFDDQFSVERPDGSNFTLKIRSTKLEDSAMYFCASSEGGFNYGYTFGSGTRLTVV.

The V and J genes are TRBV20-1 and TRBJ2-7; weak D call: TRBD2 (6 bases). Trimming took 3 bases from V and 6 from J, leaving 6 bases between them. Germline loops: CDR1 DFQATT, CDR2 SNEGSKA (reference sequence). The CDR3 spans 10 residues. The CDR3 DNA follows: TGCAGTGCTAGCGGGAGCGAGCAGTACTTC. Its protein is CSASGSEQYF.

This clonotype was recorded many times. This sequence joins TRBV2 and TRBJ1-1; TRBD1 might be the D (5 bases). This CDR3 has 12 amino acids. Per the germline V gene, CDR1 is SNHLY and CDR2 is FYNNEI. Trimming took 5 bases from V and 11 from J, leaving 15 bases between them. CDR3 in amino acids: CASSRDRLHAFF. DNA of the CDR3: TGTGCCAGCAGTAGGGACCGTCTGCACGCTTTCTTT.

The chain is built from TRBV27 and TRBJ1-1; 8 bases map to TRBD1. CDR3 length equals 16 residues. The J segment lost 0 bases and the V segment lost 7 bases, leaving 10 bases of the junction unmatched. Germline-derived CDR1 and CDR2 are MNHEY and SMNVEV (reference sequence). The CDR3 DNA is TGTGCCAGCATCCCCAGAAGGGACAGGATGAACACTGAAGCTTTCTTT. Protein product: CASIPRRDRMNTEAFF.

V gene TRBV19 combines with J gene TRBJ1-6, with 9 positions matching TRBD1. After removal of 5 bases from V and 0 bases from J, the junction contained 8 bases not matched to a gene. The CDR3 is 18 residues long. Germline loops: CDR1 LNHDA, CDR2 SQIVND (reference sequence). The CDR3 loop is CASSATTGGSSYNSPLHF. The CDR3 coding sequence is TGTGCCAGTAGTGCAACGACAGGGGGGAGCTCCTATAATTCACCCCTCCACTTT.

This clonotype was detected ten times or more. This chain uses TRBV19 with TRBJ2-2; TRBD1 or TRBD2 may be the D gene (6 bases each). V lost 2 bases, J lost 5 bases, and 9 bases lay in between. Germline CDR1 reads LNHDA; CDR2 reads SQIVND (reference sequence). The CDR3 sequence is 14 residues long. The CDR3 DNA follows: TGTGCCAGTAGTATACGGGGGCGGACCGGGGAGCTGTTTTTT. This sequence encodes CASSIRGRTGELFF.

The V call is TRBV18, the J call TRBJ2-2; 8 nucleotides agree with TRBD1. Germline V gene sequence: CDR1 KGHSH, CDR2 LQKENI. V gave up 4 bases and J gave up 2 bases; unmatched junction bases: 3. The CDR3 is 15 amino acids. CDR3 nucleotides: TGTGCCAGCTCACAGGGACAGGCAAACACCGGGGAGCTGTTTTTT. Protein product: CASSQGQANTGELFF.

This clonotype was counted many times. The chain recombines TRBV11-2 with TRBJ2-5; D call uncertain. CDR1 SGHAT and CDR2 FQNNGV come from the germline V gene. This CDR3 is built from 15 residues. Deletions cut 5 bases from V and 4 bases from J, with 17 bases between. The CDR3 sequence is CASSQQLRSRETQYF. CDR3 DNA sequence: TGTGCCAGCAGCCAGCAGCTTAGATCGCGAGAGACCCAGTACTTC.